Presented here are 18 T cell receptor beta chains from one specimen sequenced in a study of early T cells in non-severe SARS-CoV-2 infection. TCRdb recomputed calls from the 5' RACE reads with MiXCR, one row per CDR3 protein. The table has about 72,000 distinct CDR3 sequences, 10% seen once. The sample was whole blood, taken at baseline. Receptors were obtained from an adult who was a healthcare worker with PCR-confirmed SARS-CoV-2 infection or an uninfected control (not recorded which).

J is TRBJ2-3 and V is TRBV10-3; the D gene is possibly TRBD1 (6 bases). V was cut by 0 bases and J by 1 base, with 14 bases left in between. The germline CDR1 and CDR2 sequences are ENHRY and SYGVKD. The CDR3 extends over 17 amino acids. The CDR3 reads CAISESLGTTGTDTQYF. Here the CDR3 DNA reads TGTGCCATCAGTGAGTCGTTAGGGACAACCGGCACAGATACGCAGTATTTT.

Ten or more counts support this clonotype. The chain links TRBV6-1 to TRBJ2-5; 10 bases match TRBD1. Germline V CDR1 and CDR2: MNHNS, SASEGT. The CDR3 spans 17 residues. The ends lost 10 bases at V and 4 bases at J; junction bases unmatched: 18. The CDR3: CATHTKRGTGVRETQYF. The CDR3 nucleotides read TGTGCCACCCACACTAAGCGGGGGACAGGGGTCCGAGAGACCCAGTACTTC.

This clonotype showed up just a few times. The chain carries TRBV18 and TRBJ2-1, with D tentatively TRBD1 (6 bases). The CDR3 is 15 residues long. V was trimmed by 0 bases and J by 4 bases, leaving 10 bases between them. In germline, CDR1 is KGHSH, CDR2 LQKENI. CDR3 in amino acids: CASSPPQGRYNEQFF. The CDR3 DNA is TGTGCCAGCTCACCACCTCAGGGGAGATACAATGAGCAGTTCTTC.

This clonotype was seen at least ten times. The chain uses TRBV5-4 and TRBJ2-3; no clear D gene. V lost 0 bases, J lost 6 bases, and 11 bases lay in between. The germline gives CDR1 SGHNT, CDR2 YYREEE (reference sequence). This CDR3 comprises 14 residues. CDR3 nucleotide sequence: TGTGCCAGCAGCTTGGTTAGTACGCCGGATACGCAGTATTTT. Translation: CASSLVSTPDTQYF.

This clonotype has just a few counts. The chain couples TRBV5-1 to TRBJ1-6; D possibly corresponds to TRBD1 (5 bases). Germline V gives CDR1 SGHRS, CDR2 YFSETQ. The CDR3 runs to 13 residues. Trimming pared 7 bases from V and 8 bases from J, leaving 13 bases between. In nucleotides, the CDR3 is TGCGCCAGCCAAGCAGACAGTCATTCACCCCTCCACTTT. Protein: CASQADSHSPLHF.

This clonotype was recorded once. The chain is built from TRBV6-5 and TRBJ1-2; 9 bases are a match to TRBD1. The junction had 8 bases not matched to a gene; V was cut back by 0 bases and J by 3 bases. Per germline, CDR1 MNHEY and CDR2 SVGAGI. The CDR3 spans 17 residues. The chain's CDR3 is CASSYSPLDRGDYGYTF. The CDR3 bases are TGTGCCAGCAGTTACTCCCCTTTGGACAGGGGAGACTATGGCTACACCTTC.

This clonotype was counted between two and nine times. J is TRBJ2-4 and V is TRBV21-1; the DNA was not used to check the table's D call, TRBD2. TRBV21-1 is reported as a pseudogene. The CDR3 loop spans 17 amino acids. CDR3 loop: CASSKVPSGGRGDIQYF. The DNA for the CDR3 is TGTGCCAGCAGCAAAGTCCCTAGCGGGGGCCGGGGAGACATTCAGTACTTC.

This clonotype was seen repeatedly, ten times or more. Here the CDR3 reads CAWSKSTGETEAFF. CDR3 bases: TGTGCCTGGAGTAAGAGCACAGGGGAGACTGAAGCTTTCTTT. The rearrangement links TRBV30 to TRBJ1-1; 7 nucleotides line up with TRBD1. The germline V gene has CDR1 GTSNPN and CDR2 SVGIG (reference sequence). The CDR3 consists of 14 residues. After removal of 2 bases from V and 5 bases from J, the junction contained 8 bases not matched to a gene. Variable domain in full (rest from reference TRBV30 and TRBJ1-1): SQTIHQWPATLVQPVGSPLSLECTVEGTSNPNLYWYRQAAGRGLQLLFYSVGIGQISSEVPQNLSASRPQDRQFILSSKKLLLSDSGFYLCAWSKSTGETEAFFGQGTRLTVV.

V usage is TRBV24-1 and J usage is TRBJ2-3; the D gene could be TRBD1 or TRBD2 (5 bases each). Trimming pared 9 bases from V and 3 bases from J, leaving 21 bases between. This CDR3 comprises 16 residues. Germline V CDR1 and CDR2: KGHDR, SFDVKD. The CDR3 bases are TGTGCCACCGAAGGGGACGGTGAGAGTAAAACAGATACGCAGTATTTT. Translated: CATEGDGESKTDTQYF.

This CDR3 reads CASSGAGTSYEQYF. The CDR3 DNA reads TGCGCCAGCAGCGGAGCCGGGACCTCCTACGAGCAGTACTTC. This rearrangement joins TRBV5-1 to TRBJ2-7, with D possibly being TRBD1 or TRBD2 (5 bases each). The germline V and J ends were trimmed by 4 bases and 0 bases, with 11 bases remaining between them. Germline values: CDR1 SGHRS, CDR2 YFSETQ. The CDR3 contains 14 residues. Drawing the rest from reference TRBV5-1 and TRBJ2-7, the complete variable domain is KAGVTQTPRYLIKTRGQQVTLSCSPISGHRSVSWYQQTPGQGLQFLFEYFSETQRNKGNFPGRFSGRQFSNSRSEMNVSTLELGDSALYLCASSGAGTSYEQYFGPGTRLTVT.

V and J are TRBV6-6 and TRBJ2-3; TRBD2 is a possible D gene (6 bases). The germline V gene encodes CDR1 MNHNY and CDR2 SVGAGI (reference sequence). CDR3 size: 14 residues. V lost 7 bases, J lost 4 bases, and 15 bases lay in between. CDR3 DNA sequence: TGTGCCAGCACCGACGGAGGGTTCCCAGATACGCAGTATTTT. Translating gives CASTDGGFPDTQYF.

This clonotype was seen ten or more times. This rearrangement joins TRBV29-1 to TRBJ2-1; 7 positions match TRBD1. The CDR3 has 14 amino acids. Germline V lookup: CDR1 SQVTM, CDR2 ANQGSEA. V lost 8 bases to trimming and J lost 4 bases; unmatched junction nucleotides: 11. Written as DNA, the CDR3 is TGCAGCATTAGTCCGTGGGACAGTTACAATGAGCAGTTCTTC. Its protein is CSISPWDSYNEQFF.

This clonotype appeared a few times. The rearrangement links TRBV6-2 or TRBV6-3 to TRBJ2-7, with D perhaps TRBD1 or TRBD2 (5 bases each). CDR1 MNHEY and CDR2 SVGEGT come from the germline V gene. This CDR3 is 14 amino acids long. V was shortened by 2 bases and J by 6 bases, with 14 bases between the two germline ends. The CDR3 region has the DNA TGTGCCAGCAGTTACCGGGACGGTGAAGCCGAGCAGTACTTC. It codes for CASSYRDGEAEQYF.

In its sample, this clonotype was seen many times. This chain joins TRBV15 and TRBJ1-2; 9 bases align to TRBD1. Germline values: CDR1 LNHNV, CDR2 YYDKDF (reference sequence). The CDR3 sequence is 16 residues long. V dropped 2 bases and J dropped 6; count of bases not matched to a gene: 10. CDR3 bases: TGTGCCACCAGCAGATCGAATCCGGGACAGGGTGATGGCTACACCTTC. Translated, it gives CATSRSNPGQGDGYTF.

This clonotype showed up just a few times. The J gene is TRBJ1-1, the V gene TRBV6-5; TRBD1 matches at 8 bases. The CDR3 runs to 16 residues. With V trimmed by 5 bases and J by 4 bases, 12 bases remained unmatched. CDR1 MNHEY and CDR2 SVGAGI come from the germline V gene. The CDR3 region has the DNA TGTGCCAGCAGTCAGGGACAGGCCCCGGGGAGCACTGAAGCTTTCTTT. Residues: CASSQGQAPGSTEAFF.

Ten or more counts support this clonotype. This CDR3 is CASSQAQRSTQYF. The CDR3 DNA sequence: TGTGCCAGCAGCCAAGCACAGAGATCCACGCAGTATTTT. The chain has TRBV14 and TRBJ2-3; D is ambiguous. There are 13 residues in the CDR3. V lost 1 base and J 9 bases, leaving 11 bases between the germline ends. Per the germline V gene, CDR1 is SGHDN and CDR2 is FVKESK.

This clonotype occurred many times. This chain joins TRBV7-6 and TRBJ2-4; D perhaps matches TRBD2 (6 bases). Germline-derived CDR1 and CDR2 are SGHVS and FNYEAQ. This CDR3 is built from 16 residues. V shed 1 base and J shed 7 bases, with 17 bases lying between them. The CDR3 spells CASSLGGAAAGNIQYF. Written as DNA, the CDR3 is TGTGCCAGCAGCTTAGGGGGAGCGGCGGCGGGGAACATTCAGTACTTC.

V and J are TRBV4-3 and TRBJ1-2; 7 nucleotides agree with TRBD1. The V and J ends lost 0 bases and 6 bases, in that order; junction bases with no gene match: 13. This CDR3 contains 17 residues. Germline V lookup: CDR1 LGHNA, CDR2 YSLEER. In nucleotides, the CDR3 is TGCGCCAGCAGCCAAGATTCGGCCCAGGGGGTTAGGGATGGCTACACCTTC. Translation: CASSQDSAQGVRDGYTF.